Listed here are 23 T cell receptor beta chains from one sample, sequenced in a study of shared clonotypes between healthy human individuals. Using immunoSEQ multiplex PCR, the repertoire was profiled, and TCRdb retains in-frame clones only, with some absent. Of about 2.1 million clones listed, just under 95% were seen once; the top ten hold more than 1.5%. Naivety among CD8 cells was defined by CD45RO negativity and positive CCR7 selection, thereby excluding terminally differentiated effector memory CD45RA+ cells. Sequencing was done on a sample of naive CD8+ T cells from PBMCs. The origin of the receptors is a man aged 18 to 30 in good health. Some clones in this sample may be carry-over from other donors' samples.

This chain links TRBV6-5 with TRBJ1-2; D might be TRBD1 (5 bases). The CDR3 extends over 16 amino acids. Trimming stripped 2 bases from V and 3 bases from J, with 16 bases between. Germline loops: CDR1 MNHEY, CDR2 SVGAGI. DNA of the CDR3: TGTGCCAGCAGTTACCTCTCGAGGGGTTCAGACTATGGCTACACCTTC. Its protein is CASSYLSRGSDYGYTF.

This rearrangement joins TRBV6-5 to TRBJ2-1; D tentatively reads TRBD1 or TRBD2 (5 bases each). The length of the CDR3 is 15 residues. V lost 0 bases, J lost 1 base, and 7 bases lay in between. The germline CDR1 and CDR2 sequences are MNHEY and SVGAGI. In DNA, the CDR3 is TGTGCCAGCAGTTACTCTTGGGGGTCCTACAATGAGCAGTTCTTC. Translation: CASSYSWGSYNEQFF.

The V call is TRBV9, the J call TRBJ2-5; tentatively, D is TRBD2 (6 bases). Germline CDR1 reads SGDLS; CDR2 reads YYNGEE. This CDR3 region has 15 residues. Trimming pared 6 bases from V and 5 bases from J, leaving 20 bases between. The CDR3 is CASTSGGAPGETQYF. The CDR3 DNA is TGTGCCAGCACCTCAGGAGGGGCCCCGGGGGAGACCCAGTACTTC.

This chain connects TRBV9 to TRBJ2-3; D is ambiguous. The CDR3 consists of 13 residues. Germline-derived CDR1 and CDR2 are SGDLS and YYNGEE. V dropped 0 bases and J dropped 5 bases, with 7 bases sitting between them. DNA of the CDR3: TGTGCCAGCAGCGTAGACTCGGGAGATACGCAGTATTTT. This codes for CASSVDSGDTQYF.

The V and J genes are TRBV7-9 and TRBJ1-1; D remains unclear. This CDR3 has 14 residues. With 1 base removed from V and 4 bases from J, the gap between germline ends came to 10 bases. Germline V CDR1 and CDR2: SEHNR, FQNEAQ (reference sequence). As DNA, the CDR3 is TGTGCCAGCAGCTTAGTCCGGGTATTCACTGAAGCTTTCTTT. Its protein is CASSLVRVFTEAFF.

The chain couples TRBV28 to TRBJ1-4; TRBD1 is a possible D gene (6 bases). Germline V CDR1 and CDR2: MDHEN, SYDVKM. V was clipped by 6 bases and J by 0 bases, with 17 bases between them. The CDR3 is made up of 17 amino acids. The chain's CDR3 is CASRPTGGGPTNEKLFF. CDR3 nucleotides: TGTGCCAGCAGACCGACAGGCGGGGGACCAACTAATGAAAAACTGTTTTTT.

This chain links TRBV7-9 with TRBJ1-3, with D tentatively TRBD1 (6 bases). This CDR3 is built from 17 residues. Trimming took 4 bases from V and 0 from J, leaving 16 bases between them. In germline, CDR1 is SEHNR, CDR2 FQNEAQ (reference sequence). CDR3 sequence: CASSSPGGPYSGNTIYF. The CDR3 DNA sequence: TGTGCCAGCAGCTCCCCGGGGGGCCCCTACTCTGGAAACACCATATATTTT.

The chain recombines TRBV4-1 with TRBJ1-2, with D unclear. The CDR3 extends over 16 amino acids. V shed 0 bases and J shed 6 bases, with 17 bases lying between them. Germline V CDR1 and CDR2: MGHRA, YSYEKL. CDR3 sequence reads: CASSQDIRNAADGYTF. CDR3 in DNA: TGCGCCAGCAGCCAAGATATTAGGAACGCAGCCGATGGCTACACCTTC.

This clone has a single count. The chain employs TRBV6-5 and TRBJ2-5; 7 bases fit TRBD1. Trimming removed 0 bases from V and 5 bases from J; junction bases left unmatched: 0. The length of the CDR3 is 13 residues. In germline, CDR1 is MNHEY, CDR2 SVGAGI. CDR3 region: CASSYSTGETQYF. The CDR3 DNA sequence: TGTGCCAGCAGTTACTCGACAGGGGAGACCCAGTACTTC.

The chain has TRBV11-2 and TRBJ2-2; 8 bases agree with TRBD2. V was pared by 5 bases and J by 2 bases, with 7 bases of the junction left unmatched. Germline lookup yields CDR1 SGHAT and CDR2 FQNNGV. This CDR3 spans 16 amino acids. The CDR3 reads CASSPREGLNTGELFF. The CDR3 nucleotides are TGTGCCAGCAGCCCACGGGAGGGCCTAAACACCGGGGAGCTGTTTTTT.

J is TRBJ2-5 and V is TRBV14, with 10 bases matching TRBD2. Germline V lookup: CDR1 SGHDN, CDR2 FVKESK. This CDR3 contains 17 residues. V lost 1 base and J lost 5; bases outside the gene matches: 10. The CDR3 DNA is TGTGCCAGCAGCCAAGGGGCTAGCGGGAGCCCACGGGAGACCCAGTACTTC. It codes for CASSQGASGSPRETQYF.

The rearrangement uses TRBV7-8 and TRBJ2-7, with D possibly being TRBD2 (7 bases). Germline-derived CDR1 and CDR2 are SGHVS and FQNEAQ. This CDR3 has 15 residues. The germline V and J ends were trimmed by 7 bases and 3 bases, with 19 bases remaining between them. The CDR3 reads CASTTGPSGDYEQYF. CDR3 bases: TGTGCCAGCACCACAGGGCCTAGCGGTGACTACGAGCAGTACTTC.

V is TRBV27 and J is TRBJ2-7; the match to TRBD2 covers 8 bases. The V gene's germline CDR1 is MNHEY and CDR2 SMNVEV (reference sequence). The CDR3 is 17 residues long. The trim removed 4 bases at V and 0 bases at J, leaving 11 bases unmatched. The CDR3 loop reads CASSSGGRGRSSYEQYF. CDR3 coding DNA: TGTGCCAGCAGTTCGGGGGGGAGAGGGCGCAGCTCCTACGAGCAGTACTTC.

The chain joins TRBV7-9 to TRBJ2-2; D is possibly TRBD1 or TRBD2 (5 bases each). This CDR3 is built from 16 residues. Germline-derived CDR1 and CDR2 are SEHNR and FQNEAQ (reference sequence). V was trimmed by 5 bases and J by 1 base, leaving 14 bases between them. The CDR3 DNA reads as TGTGCCAGCAGCCCGAGGGCAGGGTGGAACACCGGGGAGCTGTTTTTT. Translating gives CASSPRAGWNTGELFF.

This sequence joins TRBV28 and TRBJ1-2, with D possibly matching TRBD1 (6 bases). The CDR3 length is 14 residues. V lost 3 bases to trimming and J lost 8 bases, with 16 bases between them. The V gene's germline CDR1 is MDHEN and CDR2 SYDVKM. The CDR3 DNA follows: TGTGCCAGCAGTTTGGGGTACGGGGGCCACGGCTACACCTTC. Translating it yields CASSLGYGGHGYTF.

This chain links TRBV7-8 with TRBJ2-7; no definite D call. Germline CDR1 is SGHVS and CDR2 is FQNEAQ. CDR3 length: 13 amino acids. V gave up 3 bases and J gave up 2 bases, with 8 bases separating them. DNA of the CDR3: TGTGCCAGCAGCTTTTATCAGGCCTACGAGCAGTACTTC. Translating it yields CASSFYQAYEQYF. The full variable domain, rest sourced from reference TRBV7-8 and TRBJ2-7, is GAGVSQSPRYKVAKRGQDVALRCDPISGHVSLFWYQQALGQGPEFLTYFQNEAQLDKSGLPSDRFFAERPEGSVSTLKIQRTQQEDSAVYLCASSFYQAYEQYFGPGTRLTVT.

This clone showed up just once. The CDR3 here is CASSSPQAGEWFGEQFF. The CDR3 DNA sequence: TGCGCCAGCAGCTCCCCACAGGCGGGAGAATGGTTCGGTGAGCAGTTCTTC. The chain joins TRBV4-1 to TRBJ2-1; 7 bases fit TRBD2. Germline V gene lookup returns CDR1 MGHRA and CDR2 YSYEKL. V was clipped by 5 bases and J by 9 bases; unmatched bases: 19. The CDR3 spans 17 residues.

This rearrangement joins TRBV5-1 to TRBJ2-7; the match to TRBD1 covers 10 bases. The germline V gene has CDR1 SGHRS and CDR2 YFSETQ. The V segment lost 4 bases and the J segment 6 bases; nucleotides outside the gene matches: 1. The CDR3 runs to 12 residues. The CDR3 coding sequence is TGCGCCAGCAGCGACAGGGGGCGCGAGCAGTACTTC. It translates to CASSDRGREQYF.

The chain carries TRBV29-1 and TRBJ2-1; unclear D gene. The length of the CDR3 is 16 residues. Germline V gene data show CDR1 as SQVTM and CDR2 as ANQGSEA. The CDR3 region is CGYYQAGPSSYNEQFF. The CDR3 nucleotides are TGCGGGTACTACCAAGCCGGGCCCAGCTCCTACAATGAGCAGTTCTTC.

The rearrangement joins TRBV5-1 to TRBJ1-2; D is ambiguous. The germline V gene encodes CDR1 SGHRS and CDR2 YFSETQ. Trimming shortened V by 0 bases and J by 6 bases, and 21 bases separated the two germline ends. The CDR3 is 17 amino acids. The CDR3 bases are TGCGCCAGCAGCTTGGCCTGGGTACAGACTCCCGTCAATGGCTACACCTTC. Translated, it gives CASSLAWVQTPVNGYTF.

With regard to this clone: Distinct nucleotide sequences in the sample also encode this CDR3. V gene TRBV7-9 combines with J gene TRBJ1-5, with D possibly TRBD1 on 6 matching bases. V lost 1 base, J lost 7 bases, and 11 bases lay in between. Germline V gene sequence: CDR1 SEHNR, CDR2 FQNEAQ (reference sequence). The CDR3 totals 14 residues. The CDR3 DNA follows: TGTGCCAGCAGCTTAGGGCAGGGGTACCAGCCCCAGCATTTT. This codes for CASSLGQGYQPQHF. Drawing the rest from reference TRBV7-9 and TRBJ1-5, the complete variable domain is DTGVSQNPRHKITKRGQNVTFRCDPISEHNRLYWYRQTLGQGPEFLTYFQNEAQLEKSRLLSDRFSAERPKGSFSTLEIQRTEQGDSAMYLCASSLGQGYQPQHFGDGTRLSIL.

With respect to this clone: This same CDR3 is encoded by further DNA sequences in the sample. The V and J genes are TRBV27 and TRBJ2-1, with D tentatively TRBD2 (6 bases). Trimming shortened V by 2 bases and J by 7 bases, and 12 bases separated the two germline ends. This CDR3 spans 14 amino acids. The germline V gene has CDR1 MNHEY and CDR2 SMNVEV (reference sequence). CDR3 sequence: CASSLGFRGNEQFF. The DNA of the CDR3 is TGTGCCAGCAGTTTAGGTTTTCGGGGGAATGAGCAGTTCTTC.

The chain couples TRBV19 to TRBJ2-7; D could derive from TRBD1 or TRBD2 (5 bases each). The CDR3 is 14 amino acids. Per the germline V gene, CDR1 is LNHDA and CDR2 is SQIVND (reference sequence). Trimming took 6 bases from V and 6 from J, leaving 18 bases between them. CDR3 loop: CASRLSRGAGEQYF. In DNA form, the CDR3 reads TGTGCCAGTAGATTGTCAAGGGGCGCGGGCGAGCAGTACTTC.